This TCR beta chain was sequenced during a study of regulatory T cells in long-lasting Graves disease. This clonotype has a handful of counts. iRepertoire HTBI primers and Arm-PCR of CDR3 regions built TCR beta libraries. TCRdb re-called the multiplex PCR reads with MiXCR, one entry per CDR3 protein. The sample shows about 530,000 distinct CDR3 sequences, more than 15% of them seen only once. Regarding time point: newly diagnosed GD, antithyroid drugs for less than 3 months. The TCR library was prepared using RNA isolated from PBMCs. The ends lost 5 bases at V and 9 bases at J; junction bases unmatched: 9. This CDR3 contains 14 residues. CDR1 is MNHEY, CDR2 SMNVEV, per germline (reference sequence). These same data were also listed under a study on T cells in Graves' hyperthyroidism and ophthalmopathy.

This sequence was found in a woman aged 35 to 59 with Graves disease. The starting material was peripheral blood mononuclear cells (PBMCs), obtained at new diagnosis, from a patient treated with antithyroid drugs. This chain connects TRBV27 to TRBJ1-3; 8 bases align to TRBD1. The chain's CDR3 is CASSPTGQGSTIYF. As DNA, the CDR3 is TGTGCCAGCAGTCCGACCGGACAGGGTAGCACCATATATTTT.